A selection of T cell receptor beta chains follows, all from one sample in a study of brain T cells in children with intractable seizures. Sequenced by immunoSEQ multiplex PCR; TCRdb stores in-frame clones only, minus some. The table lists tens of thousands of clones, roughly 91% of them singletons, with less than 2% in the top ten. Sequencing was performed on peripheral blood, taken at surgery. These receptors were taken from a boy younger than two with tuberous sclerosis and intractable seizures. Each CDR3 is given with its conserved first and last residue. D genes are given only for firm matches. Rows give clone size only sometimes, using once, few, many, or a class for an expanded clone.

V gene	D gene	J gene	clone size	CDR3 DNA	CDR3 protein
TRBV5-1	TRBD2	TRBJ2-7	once	TGCGCCAGCAGCTTAGGCGGGGGGGCGATCTACGAGCAGTACTTC	CASSLGGGAIYEQYF
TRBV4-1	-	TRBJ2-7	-	TGCGCCAGCAGCCACGGGGTGTCCTACGAGCAGTACTTC	CASSHGVSYEQYF
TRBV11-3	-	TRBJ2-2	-	TGTGCCAGCAGCTTAGATCCCCGCGCCGGGGAGCTGTTTTTT	CASSLDPRAGELFF
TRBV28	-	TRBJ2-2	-	TGTGCCAGCAGTCTACCGTTTACCGGGGAGCTGTTTTTT	CASSLPFTGELFF
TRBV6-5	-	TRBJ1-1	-	TGTGCCAGCAGTTACTCAGCCAGGAACACTGAAGCTTTCTTT	CASSYSARNTEAFF
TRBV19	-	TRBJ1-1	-	TGTGCCACTGAGGCGACAGGGAACACTGAAGCTTTCTTT	CATEATGNTEAFF
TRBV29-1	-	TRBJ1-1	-	TGCAGCGTTGAAGGTCCTTTTAGAACCCCGGCTTTCTTT	CSVEGPFRTPAFF
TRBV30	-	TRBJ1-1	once	TGTGCCTGGAGTGAAAGAGGGGGGAGGGTGAACACTGAAGCTTTCTTT	CAWSERGGRVNTEAFF
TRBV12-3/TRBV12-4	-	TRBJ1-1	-	TGTGCCAGCATCCCCGGTGAAGCTTTCTTT	CASIPGEAFF
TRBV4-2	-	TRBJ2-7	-	TGTGCCAGCAGCCAAGCGCCTTCTTCCTACGAGCAGTACTTC	CASSQAPSSYEQYF
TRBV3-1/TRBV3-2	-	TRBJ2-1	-	TGTGCCAGCAGCCAAGAGGCCACCCGGGAGCAGTTCTTC	CASSQEATREQFF
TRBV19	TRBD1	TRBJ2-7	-	TGTGCCAGTAGTATTGGGACAGGGTTCTACGAGCAGTACTTC	CASSIGTGFYEQYF
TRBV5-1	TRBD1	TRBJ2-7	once	TGCGCCAGCAGCCCTACCGGGACAGGGGCCTACGAGCAGTACTTC	CASSPTGTGAYEQYF
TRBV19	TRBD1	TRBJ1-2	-	TGTGCCAGTACCTCAACCCCCGGGACAGCAGAAAGGGGTGGCTACACCTTC	CASTSTPGTAERGGYTF